This T cell receptor (beta chain) is from a study of T-cell memory formation after mild COVID-19. Details on this clonotype: The antigen is not known.

TCRdb fed the 5' RACE reads into MiXCR, producing one record per CDR3 protein. Here the sample spans 390,000 or so distinct CDR3 sequences, approximately 15% being singletons. Overall study results and limits: Memory cells collected pre-infection included some clones that later responded, suggesting cross-reactive memory joined.

The CDR3 extends over 15 amino acids. Germline-derived CDR1 and CDR2 are SGHRS and YFSETQ. The ends were cut back, 4 bases at V and 0 bases at J, with 14 bases in the middle. This sequence originates from a man aged 18 to 29 who had mild COVID-19 (a few samples of this study predate the infection). Cell type and time point are not known. The genes are TRBV5-1 and TRBJ2-7; perhaps TRBD1 as D (6 bases). Specimen: PBMCs or a T cell subset sorted from them (not recorded which). In nucleotides, the CDR3 is TGCGCCAGCAGCGCAACAGGGTTGATCTCCTACGAGCAGTACTTC. As protein: CASSATGLISYEQYF.